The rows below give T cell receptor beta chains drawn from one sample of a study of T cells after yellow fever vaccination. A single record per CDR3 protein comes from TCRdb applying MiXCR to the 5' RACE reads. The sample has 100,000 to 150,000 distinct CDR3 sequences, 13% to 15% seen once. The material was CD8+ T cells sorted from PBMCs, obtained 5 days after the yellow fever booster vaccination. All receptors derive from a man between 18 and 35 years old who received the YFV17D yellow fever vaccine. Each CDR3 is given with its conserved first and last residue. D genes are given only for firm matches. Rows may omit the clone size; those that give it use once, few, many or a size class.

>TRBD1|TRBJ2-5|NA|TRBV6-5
CASSRGPGPNPRETQYF
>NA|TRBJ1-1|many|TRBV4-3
CASSQGVSTEAFF
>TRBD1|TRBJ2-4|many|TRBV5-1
CASSLRQGGAKNIQYF
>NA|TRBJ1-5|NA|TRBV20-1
CSARDGSQPHHF
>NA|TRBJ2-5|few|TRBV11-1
CASSTWTSKGETQYF
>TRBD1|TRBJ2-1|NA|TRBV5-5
CASSLGWTGEVYNEQFF
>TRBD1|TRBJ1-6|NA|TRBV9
CATFLDRGQRNSPLHF
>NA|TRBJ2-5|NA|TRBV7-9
CASSRITLRTGTEQETQYF
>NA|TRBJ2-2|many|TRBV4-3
CASSYGGGRNTGELFF
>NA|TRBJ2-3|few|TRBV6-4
CASRWPLDSRGTDTQYF
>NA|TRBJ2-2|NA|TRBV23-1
CASSQSTPAELFF
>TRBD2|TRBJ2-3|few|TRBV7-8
CASHSEAGFVGTDTQYF
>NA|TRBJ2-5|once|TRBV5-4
CASSYTGSPLGETQYF
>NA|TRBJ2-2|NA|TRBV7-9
CASSRRGDGELFF
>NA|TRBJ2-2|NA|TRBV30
CAWISGAGELFF
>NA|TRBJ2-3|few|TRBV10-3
CAISEQGTSTDTQYF
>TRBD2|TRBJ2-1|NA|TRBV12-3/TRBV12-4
CASRPSGGYYNEQFF
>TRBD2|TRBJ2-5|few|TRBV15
CATSEDGSVGRGAGPRETQYF
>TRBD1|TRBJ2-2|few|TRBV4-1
CASKPGQGAAGELFF
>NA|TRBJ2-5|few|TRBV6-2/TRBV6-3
CASSYSLGEETQYF
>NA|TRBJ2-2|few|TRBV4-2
CASSQEVWGQNTGELFF
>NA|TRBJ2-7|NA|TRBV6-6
CASSLATGDEQYF
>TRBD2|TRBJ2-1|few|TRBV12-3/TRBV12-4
CASSLRFGGVGEQFF
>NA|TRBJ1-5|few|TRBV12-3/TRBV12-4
CASAGGLWPQHF
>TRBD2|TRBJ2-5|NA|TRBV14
CASSARTSGDPLGETQYF
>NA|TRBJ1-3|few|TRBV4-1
CASSQLQGFGNTIYF
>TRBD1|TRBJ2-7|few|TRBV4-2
CASSHPEGASSSYEQYF
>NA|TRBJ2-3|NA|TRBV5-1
CASSLGTGLADTQYF
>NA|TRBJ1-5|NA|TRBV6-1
CASRFGRKNQPQHF
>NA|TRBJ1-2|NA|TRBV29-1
CSVLTGGNYGYTF
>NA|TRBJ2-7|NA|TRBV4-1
CASSQGRAEQYF
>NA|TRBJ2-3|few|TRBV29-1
CSVVPVGLSTDTQYF